The rows below give T cell receptor beta chains drawn from one sample of a study of blood T cell repertoires in COVID-19. Profiled with immunoSEQ multiplex PCR; TCRdb holds only in-frame clones, not every one. The data show roughly 330,000 clones, with roughly 90% seen just once and roughly a tenth held by the top ten. The sample comprised peripheral blood. The receptors here all came from a man aged 25 to 40 with COVID-19, enrolled during active disease. Each CDR3 is given with its conserved first and last residue. The order of the fields is V gene, CDR3 protein.

>TRBV10-3
CAISLQVRDRVGGYTF
>TRBV5-4
CASSSRTSGREEQFF
>TRBV15
CATSRAASGKDSEQFF
>TRBV24-1
CATSDTTGGFGELFF
>TRBV5-1
CASSLGGSNQPQHF
>TRBV10-2
CASSGLQGINTEAFF
>TRBV6-4
CASSDSGDRACGYTF
>TRBV24-1
CATHPGWSSHQINYEQYF
>TRBV5-1
CASSLAGGSDTQYF
>TRBV5-6
CASSLTGALNQPQHF
>TRBV7-9
CASSLFTRDTQYF
>TRBV19
CASRVGGAADTQYF
>TRBV19
CASSKGYIMNTEAFF
>TRBV4-1
CASSQAGTGTGVLNEQFF
>TRBV28
CASRTSGTGADTQYF
>TRBV24-1
CATAPRFSSGGIMADTQYF
>TRBV10-3
CAISESEQGYGYTF
>TRBV5-1
CASSPSGQGSYEQYF
>TRBV18
CASSSGLAGLYEQYF
>TRBV29-1
CSYDRGSYNEQFF
>TRBV9
CASSLRQGSYNEQFF
>TRBV27
CASSLDRNSPLHF
>TRBV10-3
CAISEIGSGQGRNTQYF
>TRBV23-1
CASKQQGGKGGYTF
>TRBV27
CASSAVPGGRLANYGYTF
>TRBV10-2
CASSDFPGQGALVGELFF
>TRBV5-6
CASSFYRGRNTEAFF
>TRBV11-1
CASSRFRQYETQYF
>TRBV28
CASSLYPGTYNEQFF
>TRBV25-1
CASSPPGGRSPLHF
>TRBV7-2
CASSSRTRGSNYGYTF
>TRBV7-6
CASSLEDRPSYEQYF
>TRBV5-6
CASRSLDTQYF
>TRBV15
CATSRDAVTLAGHEQYF
>TRBV7-2
CASSSGTPFQGTQYF
>TRBV6-5
CATSLSSGNTIYF
>TRBV4-1
CASSQVPGTGDEQYF
>TRBV6-5
CASSYTTGNYGYTF
>TRBV19
CASSITVNQPQHF
>TRBV3-1/TRBV3-2
CASSQGPLAKNIQYF
>TRBV11-2
CASSTSDRAPDEQFF
>TRBV7-9
CASSSPRGAAYEQYF
>TRBV9
CASSSNPGEGTTRGGYTF
>TRBV12-5
CASGFRVNTEAFF
>TRBV7-3
CASSPQPGQSSYNEQFF
>TRBV6-5
CASTIQDGGYTEAFF
>TRBV25-1
CASSEFRDISEQYF
>TRBV5-6
CASTYLGQGWNEQFF
>TRBV2
CASSENDWGAKTEAFF
>TRBV5-4
CASRVDSDQETQYF
>TRBV19
CASSDPGTGSDTQYF
>TRBV7-3
CASNRGEGEKLFF
>TRBV7-2
CASSLEGGPDEQYF
>TRBV4-2
CASSQDQLAAYEQYF
>TRBV19
CASSIGGTGDYGYTF
>TRBV6-2/TRBV6-3
CASSGLAGVLYIQYF
>TRBV28
CASQTFLARGVEQYF
>TRBV2
CASSDRVYAAMNTEAFF
>TRBV6-6
CASNPYGLAEETQYF